The T cell receptor beta chain under discussion was sequenced for a study of cytomegalovirus exposure and HLA in healthy donors. Study-wide background: A subsequent analysis reported that the 95 to 150 validation repertoires were produced on the same platform that had also been used for the roughly 670 first-cohort repertoires.

Findings and limits, study-wide: The study designated 150 or so TCR beta chains cytomegalovirus-associated. For most TCR sequences rarity was the rule, although some public TCRs occurred in many donors. That first-cohort TCR clusters tended to co-occur in the roughly 130 validation repertoires was found in a later analysis.

Note on this clone: What it binds is unknown.

Profiling relied on immunoSEQ multiplex PCR, and the TCRdb table lists in-frame clones only, not all of them. The sample gives 300,000 to 450,000 clones, roughly 88% of which show up once; under 0.95% is in the top ten. The sample comprised PBMCs. The receptor comes from a woman aged 18-35 years in good health and CMV-seronegative.

Here the CDR3 reads CASSLGRTGQGGAFF. CDR3 DNA sequence: TGTGCCAGCAGTTTAGGGAGGACTGGGCAGGGGGGAGCTTTCTTT. The chain has TRBV27 and TRBJ1-1; TRBD1 matches at 7 bases. Losses at the gene ends were 2 bases for V and 10 bases for J; bases not matched to a gene: 13. The germline CDR1 and CDR2 sequences are MNHEY and SMNVEV (reference sequence). CDR3 length: 15 amino acids.